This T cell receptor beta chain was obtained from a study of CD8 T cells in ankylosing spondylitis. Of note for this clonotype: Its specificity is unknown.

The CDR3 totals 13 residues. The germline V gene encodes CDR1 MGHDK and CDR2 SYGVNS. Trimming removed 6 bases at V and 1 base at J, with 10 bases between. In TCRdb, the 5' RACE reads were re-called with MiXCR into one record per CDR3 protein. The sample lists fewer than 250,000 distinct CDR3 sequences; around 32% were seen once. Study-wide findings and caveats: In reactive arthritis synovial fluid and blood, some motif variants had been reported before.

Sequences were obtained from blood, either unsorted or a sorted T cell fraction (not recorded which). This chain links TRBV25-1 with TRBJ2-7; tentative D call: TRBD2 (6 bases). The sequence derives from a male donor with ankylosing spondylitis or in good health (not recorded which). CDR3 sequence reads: CASRPAGSYEQYF. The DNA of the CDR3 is TGTGCCAGCAGGCCGGCGGGATCCTACGAGCAGTACTTC.